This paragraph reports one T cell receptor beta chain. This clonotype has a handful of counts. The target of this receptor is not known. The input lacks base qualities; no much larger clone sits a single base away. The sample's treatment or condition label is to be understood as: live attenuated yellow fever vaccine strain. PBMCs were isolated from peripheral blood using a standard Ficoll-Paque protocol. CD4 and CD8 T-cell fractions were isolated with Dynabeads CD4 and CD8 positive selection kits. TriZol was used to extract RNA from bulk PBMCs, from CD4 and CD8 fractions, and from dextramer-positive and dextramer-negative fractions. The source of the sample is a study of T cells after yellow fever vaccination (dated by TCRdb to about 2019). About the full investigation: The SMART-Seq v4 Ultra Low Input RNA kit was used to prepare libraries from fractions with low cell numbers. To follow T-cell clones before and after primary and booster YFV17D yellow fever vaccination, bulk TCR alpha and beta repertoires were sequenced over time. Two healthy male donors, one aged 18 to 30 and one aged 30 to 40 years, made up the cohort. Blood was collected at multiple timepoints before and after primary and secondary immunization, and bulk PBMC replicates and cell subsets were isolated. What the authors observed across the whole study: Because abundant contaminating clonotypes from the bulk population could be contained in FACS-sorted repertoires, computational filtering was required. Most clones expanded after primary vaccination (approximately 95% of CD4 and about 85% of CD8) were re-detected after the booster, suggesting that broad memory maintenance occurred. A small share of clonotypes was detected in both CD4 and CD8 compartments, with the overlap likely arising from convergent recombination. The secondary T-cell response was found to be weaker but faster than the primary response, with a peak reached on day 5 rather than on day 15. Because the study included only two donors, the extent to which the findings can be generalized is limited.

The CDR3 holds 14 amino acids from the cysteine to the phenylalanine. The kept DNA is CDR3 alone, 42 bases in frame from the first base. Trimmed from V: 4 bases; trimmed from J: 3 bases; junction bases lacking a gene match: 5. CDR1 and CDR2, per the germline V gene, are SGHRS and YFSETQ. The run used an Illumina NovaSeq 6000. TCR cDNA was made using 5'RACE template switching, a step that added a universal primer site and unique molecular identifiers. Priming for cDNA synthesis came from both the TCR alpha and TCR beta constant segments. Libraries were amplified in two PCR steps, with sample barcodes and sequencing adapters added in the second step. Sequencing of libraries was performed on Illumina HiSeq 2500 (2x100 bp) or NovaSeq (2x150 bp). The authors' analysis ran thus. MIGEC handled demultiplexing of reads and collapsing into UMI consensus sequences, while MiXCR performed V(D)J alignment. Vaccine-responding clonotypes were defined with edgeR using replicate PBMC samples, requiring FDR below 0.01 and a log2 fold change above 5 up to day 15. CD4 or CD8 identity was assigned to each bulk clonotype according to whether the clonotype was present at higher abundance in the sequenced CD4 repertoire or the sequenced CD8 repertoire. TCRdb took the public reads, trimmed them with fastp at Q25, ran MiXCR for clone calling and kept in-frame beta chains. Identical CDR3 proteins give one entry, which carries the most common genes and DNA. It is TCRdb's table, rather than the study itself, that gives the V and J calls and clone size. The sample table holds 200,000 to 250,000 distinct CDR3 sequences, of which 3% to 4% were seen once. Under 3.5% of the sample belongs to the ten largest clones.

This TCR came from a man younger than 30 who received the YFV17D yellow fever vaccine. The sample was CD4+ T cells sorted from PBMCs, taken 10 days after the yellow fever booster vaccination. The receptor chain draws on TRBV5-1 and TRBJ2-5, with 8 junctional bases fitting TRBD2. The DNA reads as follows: TGCGCCAGCAGCGGGGGGACTAGAGAAGAGACCCAGTACTTC. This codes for CASSGGTREETQYF. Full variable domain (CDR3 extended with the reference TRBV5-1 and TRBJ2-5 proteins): KAGVTQTPRYLIKTRGQQVTLSCSPISGHRSVSWYQQTPGQGLQFLFEYFSETQRNKGNFPGRFSGRQFSNSRSEMNVSTLELGDSALYLCASSGGTREETQYFGPGTRLLVL.